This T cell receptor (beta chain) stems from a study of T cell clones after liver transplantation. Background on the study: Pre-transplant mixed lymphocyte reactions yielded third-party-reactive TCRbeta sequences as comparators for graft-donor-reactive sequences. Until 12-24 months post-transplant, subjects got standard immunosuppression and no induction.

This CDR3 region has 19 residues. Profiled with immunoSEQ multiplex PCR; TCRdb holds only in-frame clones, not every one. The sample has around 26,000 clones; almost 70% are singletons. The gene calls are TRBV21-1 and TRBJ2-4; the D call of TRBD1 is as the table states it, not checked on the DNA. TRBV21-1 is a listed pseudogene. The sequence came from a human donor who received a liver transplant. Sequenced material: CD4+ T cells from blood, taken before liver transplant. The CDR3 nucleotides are TGTGCCAGCATCAGAGGGACAGGGGGCTCCCCAATAGCCAAAAACATTCAGTACTTC. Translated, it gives CASIRGTGGSPIAKNIQYF.